The clone carrying this T cell receptor (beta chain) was seen only a few times. Its antigen is not known. This CDR3 has 14 amino acids. Looked up from germline, CDR1 is SGHDT and CDR2 is YYEEEE. Trimming removed 0 bases at V and 6 bases at J, with 12 bases between. The source of the sample is a study of radiation and T cells in renal cell carcinoma. General study results and limits: Top tumor clonotypes rose in blood 2 weeks post-radiation, then contracted.

This sample's time point: baseline pretreatment blood. Treatment here: 15 Gy SBRT to primary tumor, nephrectomy 4 weeks later. The tumor was a clear cell renal cell carcinoma. TCRdb keeps only in-frame clones here, not all; method: immunoSEQ multiplex PCR. Among 45,000 or so clones listed, approximately 80% were seen once. The receptor was isolated from a woman between 65 and 79 years old with renal cell carcinoma. V usage is TRBV5-6 and J usage is TRBJ1-1; TRBD1 is a possible D gene (5 bases). The sequences come from blood, collected from a patient whose treatment included radiotherapy and nephrectomy. CDR3 in DNA: TGTGCCAGCAGCTTGGCCGGGGGGAAGGCTGAAGCTTTCTTT. Its protein product is CASSLAGGKAEAFF. Drawing the rest from reference TRBV5-6 and TRBJ1-1, the complete variable domain is DAGVTQSPTHLIKTRGQQVTLRCSPKSGHDTVSWYQQALGQGPQFIFQYYEEEERQRGNFPDRFSGHQFPNYSSELNVNALLLGDSALYLCASSLAGGKAEAFFGQGTRLTVV.